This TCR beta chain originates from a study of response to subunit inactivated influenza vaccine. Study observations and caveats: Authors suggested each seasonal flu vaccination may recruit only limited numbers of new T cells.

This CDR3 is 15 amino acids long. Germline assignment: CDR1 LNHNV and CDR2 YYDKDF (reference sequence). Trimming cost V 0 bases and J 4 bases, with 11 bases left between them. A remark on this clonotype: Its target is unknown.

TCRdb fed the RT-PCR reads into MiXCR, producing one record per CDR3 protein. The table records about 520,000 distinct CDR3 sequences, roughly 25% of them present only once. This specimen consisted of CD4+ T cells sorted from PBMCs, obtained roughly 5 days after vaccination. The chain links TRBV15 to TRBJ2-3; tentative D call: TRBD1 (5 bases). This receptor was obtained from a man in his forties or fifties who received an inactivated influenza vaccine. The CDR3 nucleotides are TGTGCCACCAGCAGAGACTCGGACACCTCAGATACGCAGTATTTT. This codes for CATSRDSDTSDTQYF.